This T cell receptor beta chain came from a study of blood T cell repertoires in COVID-19. The CDR3 has 13 amino acids. The germline gives CDR1 MNHEY, CDR2 SVGAGI. V gave up 0 bases and J gave up 9 bases, with 12 bases separating them. Only in-frame clones appear in the TCRdb table, and some are missing; sequencing was by immunoSEQ multiplex PCR. The sample has more than 250,000 clones, over 75% seen once. The sample taken for sequencing was PBMCs or T cells enriched from blood (not recorded which). This clonotype was sampled from a man younger than 40 who had recovered from COVID-19. This chain links TRBV6-5 with TRBJ2-7; D uncertain. The CDR3 sequence: CASSYSRGSRQYF. CDR3 nucleotides: TGTGCCAGCAGTTACTCCCGCGGATCCCGGCAGTACTTC.